Described below is a single T cell receptor beta chain sequence and its context. Other nucleotide sequences from this sample produce the same CDR3. Only in-frame clones appear in the TCRdb table, and some are missing; sequencing was by immunoSEQ multiplex PCR. This table has 100,000 or so clones, roughly 84% appearing once. The record originates from a study of T cell responses to AZD1222 COVID-19 vaccine. This CDR3 comprises 15 residues. In germline, CDR1 is MNHEY, CDR2 SVGAGI. J gave up 8 bases and V 0 bases, and 5 bases lay outside the gene matches. The source was peripheral blood, collected on day 0 of AZD1222 vaccination. The chain is built from TRBV6-5 and TRBJ1-4; TRBD1 agrees at 8 bases. The TCR was taken from an adult in good health. The CDR3 bases are TGTGCCAGCAGTTACTCCGACAGGGGAGGAGAAAAACTGTTTTTT. Translating it yields CASSYSDRGGEKLFF.